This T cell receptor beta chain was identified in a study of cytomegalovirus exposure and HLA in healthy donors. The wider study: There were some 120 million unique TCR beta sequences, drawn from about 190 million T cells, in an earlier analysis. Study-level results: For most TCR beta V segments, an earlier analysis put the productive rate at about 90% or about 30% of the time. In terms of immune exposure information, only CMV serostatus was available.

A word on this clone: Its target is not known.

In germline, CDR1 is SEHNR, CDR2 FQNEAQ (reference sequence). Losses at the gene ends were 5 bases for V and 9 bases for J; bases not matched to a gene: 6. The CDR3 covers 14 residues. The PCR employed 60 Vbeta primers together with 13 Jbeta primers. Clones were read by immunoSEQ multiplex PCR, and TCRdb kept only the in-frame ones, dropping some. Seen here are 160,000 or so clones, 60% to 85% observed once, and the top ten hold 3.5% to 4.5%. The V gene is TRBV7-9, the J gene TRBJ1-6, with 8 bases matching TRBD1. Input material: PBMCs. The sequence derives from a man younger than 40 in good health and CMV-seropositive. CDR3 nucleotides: TGTGCCAGCAGCCGCGGACAGGGTATTTCACCCCTCCACTTT. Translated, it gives CASSRGQGISPLHF.